This T cell receptor beta chain was captured by sequencing in a study of blood T cells in healthy people across ages. Findings of the study overall: No one knew whether donors had CMV, which possibly confounded expanded clonotype changes.

As for this clonotype: The antigen is undetermined.

Germline assignment: CDR1 MNHNY and CDR2 SVGAGI (reference sequence). The CDR3 has 15 amino acids. A sample-barcoded 5' primer and a J-beta primer mix were used in a second PCR of roughly 7 to 11 cycles. TCRdb re-analysed the 5' RACE reads in MiXCR, keeping a single row per CDR3 protein. Of about 750,000 distinct CDR3 sequences in the sample, about 55% were seen once. For every donor, a draw yielded around 10 milliliters of peripheral blood. The TCR was taken from a man older than 75 in good health. The chain joins TRBV6-6 to TRBJ2-7; 7 bases align to TRBD2. The assigned J gene may be wrong: the sequence end matches TRBJ2-4 better. The sequenced sample consisted of blood. CDR3 region: CASWGGGLAKNIQYF. The CDR3 region has the DNA TGTGCCAGCTGGGGGGGGGGATTAGCCAAAAACATTCAGTACTTC.